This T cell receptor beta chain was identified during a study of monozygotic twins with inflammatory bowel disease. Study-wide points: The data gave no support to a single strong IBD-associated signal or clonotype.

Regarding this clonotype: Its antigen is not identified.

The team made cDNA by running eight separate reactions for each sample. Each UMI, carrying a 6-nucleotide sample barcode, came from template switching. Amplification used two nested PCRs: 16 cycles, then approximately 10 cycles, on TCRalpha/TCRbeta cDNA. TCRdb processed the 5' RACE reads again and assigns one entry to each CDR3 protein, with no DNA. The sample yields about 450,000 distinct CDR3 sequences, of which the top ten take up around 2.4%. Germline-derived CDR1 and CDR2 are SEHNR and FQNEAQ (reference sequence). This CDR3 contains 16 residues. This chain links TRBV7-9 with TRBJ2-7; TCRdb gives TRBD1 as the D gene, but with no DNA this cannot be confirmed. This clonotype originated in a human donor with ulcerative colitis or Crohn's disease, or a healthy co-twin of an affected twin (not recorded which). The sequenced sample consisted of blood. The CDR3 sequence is CASSLGVGDRVYEQYF.